This T cell receptor beta chain was captured by sequencing in a study of blood T cells in healthy people across ages. The CDR3 spans 16 residues. The germline V gene encodes CDR1 LGHNA and CDR2 YNFKEQ. The V end was cut by 0 bases, the J end by 6 bases, with 16 bases between. A sample-barcoded 5' primer and a J-beta primer mix were used in a second PCR of roughly 7 to 11 cycles. Every individual sample yielded 2.5 million or more paired-end reads (each containing CDR3). TCRdb called the 5' RACE reads again in MiXCR, with one record for every CDR3 protein. Of about 1,500,000 distinct CDR3 sequences listed, 28% are singletons. Details on this clonotype: Antigen: not known.

Overall study results and limits: It was the long-lived donors that had more naive CD4+ cells and higher diversity than aged donors. The study found TCR beta diversity correlated strongly with naive T cell percentage.

V is TRBV4-2 and J is TRBJ2-3, with D hard to call. Sample: blood. This receptor was identified in a woman between 25 and 40 years old in good health. Here the CDR3 reads CASSQDHSLGLDTQYF. In DNA, the CDR3 is TGTGCCAGCAGCCAAGACCACTCGCTAGGTTTGGATACGCAGTATTTT.